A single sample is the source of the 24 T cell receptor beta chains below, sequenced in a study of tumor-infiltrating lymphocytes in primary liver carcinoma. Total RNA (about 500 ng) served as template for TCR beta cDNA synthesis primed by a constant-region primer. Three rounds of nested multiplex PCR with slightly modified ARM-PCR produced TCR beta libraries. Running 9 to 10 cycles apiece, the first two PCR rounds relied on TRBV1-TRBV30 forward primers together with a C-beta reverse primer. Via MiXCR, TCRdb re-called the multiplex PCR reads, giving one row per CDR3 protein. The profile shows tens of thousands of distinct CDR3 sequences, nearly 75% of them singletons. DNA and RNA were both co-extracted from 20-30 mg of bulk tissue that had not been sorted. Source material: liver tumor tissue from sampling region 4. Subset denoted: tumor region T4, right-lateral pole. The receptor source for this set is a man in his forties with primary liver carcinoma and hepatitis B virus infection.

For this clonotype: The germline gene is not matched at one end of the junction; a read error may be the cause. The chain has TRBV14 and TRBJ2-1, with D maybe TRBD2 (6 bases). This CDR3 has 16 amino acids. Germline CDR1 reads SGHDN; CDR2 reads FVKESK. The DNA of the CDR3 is TGTGCCGGCAGTGTCGTAGCGGAATGGGTAAACAATGAGCAGTTCTTC. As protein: CAGSVVAEWVNNEQFF. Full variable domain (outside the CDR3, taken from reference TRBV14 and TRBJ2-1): EAGVTQFPSHSVIEKGQTVTLRCDPISGHDNLYWYRRVMGKEIKFLLHFVKESKQDESGMPNNRFLAERTGGTYSTLKVQPAELEDSGVYFCAGSVVAEWVNNEQFFGPGTRLTVL.

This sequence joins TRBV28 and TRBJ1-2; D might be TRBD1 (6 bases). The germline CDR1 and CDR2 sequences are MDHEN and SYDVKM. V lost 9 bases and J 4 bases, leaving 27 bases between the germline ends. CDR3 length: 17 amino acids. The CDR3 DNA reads TGTGCCAGGAGAACAGGGAAGAGGAGCGGAGCAAGCTATGGCTACACCTTC. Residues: CARRTGKRSGASYGYTF.

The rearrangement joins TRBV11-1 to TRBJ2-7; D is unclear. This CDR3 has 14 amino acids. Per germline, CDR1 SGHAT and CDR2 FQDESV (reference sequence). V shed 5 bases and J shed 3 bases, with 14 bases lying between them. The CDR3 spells CASSPGRRFYEQYF. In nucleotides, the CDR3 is TGTGCCAGCAGCCCTGGACGGCGATTCTACGAGCAGTACTTC.

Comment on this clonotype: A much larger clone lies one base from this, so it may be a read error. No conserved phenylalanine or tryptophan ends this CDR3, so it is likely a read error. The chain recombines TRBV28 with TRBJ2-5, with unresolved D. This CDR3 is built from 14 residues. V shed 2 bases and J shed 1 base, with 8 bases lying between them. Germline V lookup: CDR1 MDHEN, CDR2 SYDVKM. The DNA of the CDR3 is TGTGCCAGCAGTTTACGGAGAAGCCAAGAGACCCAGTACTCC. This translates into CASSLRRSQETQYS.

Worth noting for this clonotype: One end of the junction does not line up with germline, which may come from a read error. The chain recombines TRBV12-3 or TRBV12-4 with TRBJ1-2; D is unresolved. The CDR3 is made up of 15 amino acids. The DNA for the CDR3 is TGCGCCAGCAGTCCGAGGGTGTTGATCGGTTATGACTACACCTTC. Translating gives CASSPRVLIGYDYTF.

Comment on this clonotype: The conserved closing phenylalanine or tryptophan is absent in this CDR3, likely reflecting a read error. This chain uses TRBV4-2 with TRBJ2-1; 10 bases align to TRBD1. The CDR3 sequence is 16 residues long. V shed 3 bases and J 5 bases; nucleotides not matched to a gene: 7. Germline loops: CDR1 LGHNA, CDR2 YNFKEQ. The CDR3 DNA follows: TGTGCCAGCAGCCACACCAGGGGACAGGGGAACAATGAGCAGTTCTCC. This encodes CASSHTRGQGNNEQFS.

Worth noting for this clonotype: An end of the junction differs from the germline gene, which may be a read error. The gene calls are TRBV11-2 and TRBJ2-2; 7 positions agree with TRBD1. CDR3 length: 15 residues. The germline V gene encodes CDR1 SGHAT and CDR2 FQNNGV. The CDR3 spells CASSPTRGTTEEQLF. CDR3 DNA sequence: TGTGCCAGCAGCCCCACCAGGGGGACAACCGAGGAGCAGCTTTTT.

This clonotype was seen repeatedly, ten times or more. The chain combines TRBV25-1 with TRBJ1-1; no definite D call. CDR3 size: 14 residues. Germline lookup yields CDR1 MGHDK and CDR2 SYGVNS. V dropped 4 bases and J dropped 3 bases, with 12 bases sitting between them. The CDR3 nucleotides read TGTGCCAGCAGTGTTCAGGAAAGGGACACTGAAGCTTTCTTT. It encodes CASSVQERDTEAFF. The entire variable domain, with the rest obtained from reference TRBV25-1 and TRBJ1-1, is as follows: EADIYQTPRYLVIGTGKKITLECSQTMGHDKMYWYQQDPGMELHLIHYSYGVNSTEKGDLSSESTVSRIRTEHFPLTLESARPSHTSQYLCASSVQERDTEAFFGQGTRLTVV.

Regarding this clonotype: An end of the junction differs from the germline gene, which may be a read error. The CDR3 DNA reads TGTGCCGGCAGCGCCACAGGAGGGTTCGGCAAAAACATTCAGTACTTC. Translation: CAGSATGGFGKNIQYF. The gene calls are TRBV6-1 and TRBJ2-4; a weak D match, TRBD2 (6 bases). Germline-derived CDR1 and CDR2 are MNHNS and SASEGT. The CDR3 has 16 residues.

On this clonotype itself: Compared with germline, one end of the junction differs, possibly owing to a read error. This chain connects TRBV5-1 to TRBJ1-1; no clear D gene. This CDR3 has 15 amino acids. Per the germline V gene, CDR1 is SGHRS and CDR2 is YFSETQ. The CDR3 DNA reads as TGCGCCAGCAACTTGGGAGAGGCTATGAACACTGAAGCTTTCTTT. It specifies CASNLGEAMNTEAFF.

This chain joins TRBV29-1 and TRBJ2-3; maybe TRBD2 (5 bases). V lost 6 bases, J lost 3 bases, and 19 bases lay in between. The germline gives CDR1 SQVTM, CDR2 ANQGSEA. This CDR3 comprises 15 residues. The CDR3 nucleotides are TGCAGCGTCGAGGGCGTGGCCGGCATTACAGATACGCAGTATTTT. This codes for CSVEGVAGITDTQYF.

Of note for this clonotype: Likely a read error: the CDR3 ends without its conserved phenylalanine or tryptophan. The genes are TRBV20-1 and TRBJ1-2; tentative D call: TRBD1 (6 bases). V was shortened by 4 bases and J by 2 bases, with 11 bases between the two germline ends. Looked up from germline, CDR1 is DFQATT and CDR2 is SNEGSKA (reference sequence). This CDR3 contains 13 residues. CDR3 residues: CSANGGVNYGYTL. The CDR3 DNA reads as TGCAGTGCTAACGGGGGCGTGAACTATGGCTACACCTTG.

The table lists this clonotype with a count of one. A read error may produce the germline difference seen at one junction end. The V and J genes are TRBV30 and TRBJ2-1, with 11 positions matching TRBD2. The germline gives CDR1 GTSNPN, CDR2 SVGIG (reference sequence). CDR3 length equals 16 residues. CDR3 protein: CACSVWRLAGTNEQFF. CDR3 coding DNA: TGTGCCTGTAGTGTATGGAGACTAGCGGGAACTAATGAGCAGTTCTTC. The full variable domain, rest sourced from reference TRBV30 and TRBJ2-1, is SQTIHQWPATLVQPVGSPLSLECTVEGTSNPNLYWYRQAAGRGLQLLFYSVGIGQISSEVPQNLSASRPQDRQFILSSKKLLLSDSGFYLCACSVWRLAGTNEQFFGPGTRLTVL.

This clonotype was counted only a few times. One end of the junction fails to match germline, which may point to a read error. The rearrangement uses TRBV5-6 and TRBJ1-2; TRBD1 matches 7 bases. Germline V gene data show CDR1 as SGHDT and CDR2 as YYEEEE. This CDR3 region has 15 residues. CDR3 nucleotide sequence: TGCGCCGGCAGCTCCCGGTGGCAGGGGGACGGAGGCTACGCCTTC. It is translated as CAGSSRWQGDGGYAF.

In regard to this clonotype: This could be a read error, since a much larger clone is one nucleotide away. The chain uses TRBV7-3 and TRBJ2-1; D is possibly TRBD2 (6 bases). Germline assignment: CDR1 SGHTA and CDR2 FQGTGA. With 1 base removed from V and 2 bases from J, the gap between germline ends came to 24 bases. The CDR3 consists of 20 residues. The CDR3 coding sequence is TGTGCCAGCAGCTTAAGGGCCCTGGCGTTTGTGCAGCGGGCCTACAATGAGCAGTTCTTC. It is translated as CASSLRALAFVQRAYNEQFF.

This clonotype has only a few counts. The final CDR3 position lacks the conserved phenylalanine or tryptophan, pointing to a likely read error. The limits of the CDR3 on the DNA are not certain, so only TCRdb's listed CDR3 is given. This chain's CDR3 is CASSQDWGAHQETQCL. V gene TRBV4-1 combines with J gene TRBJ2-5; whether TRBD1, the table's D call, matches the DNA was not checked. The germline V gene has CDR1 MGHRA and CDR2 YSYEKL. Including both end residues, the CDR3 is 16 amino acids long.

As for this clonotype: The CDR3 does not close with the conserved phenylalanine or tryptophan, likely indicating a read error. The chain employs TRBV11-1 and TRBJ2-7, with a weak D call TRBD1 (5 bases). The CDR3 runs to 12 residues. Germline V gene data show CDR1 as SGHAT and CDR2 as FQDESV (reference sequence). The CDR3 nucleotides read TGTGCTAGCAGTCCAGACAGCTACGAGCAGTACATC. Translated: CASSPDSYEQYI.

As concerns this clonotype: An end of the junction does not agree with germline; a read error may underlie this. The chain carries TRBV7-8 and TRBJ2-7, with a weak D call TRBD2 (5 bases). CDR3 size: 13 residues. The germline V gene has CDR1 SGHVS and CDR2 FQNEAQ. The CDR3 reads CSSSLTLDYERYF. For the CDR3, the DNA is TGTTCCAGCAGCTTGACTCTCGACTACGAGCGGTATTTC.

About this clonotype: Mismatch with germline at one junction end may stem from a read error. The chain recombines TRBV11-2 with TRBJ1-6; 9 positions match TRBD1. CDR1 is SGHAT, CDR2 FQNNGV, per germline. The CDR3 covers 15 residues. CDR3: CASSQGQGVYSPLNF. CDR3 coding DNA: TGTGCCAGCAGCCAGGGACAGGGAGTGTATTCACCCCTCAACTTT.

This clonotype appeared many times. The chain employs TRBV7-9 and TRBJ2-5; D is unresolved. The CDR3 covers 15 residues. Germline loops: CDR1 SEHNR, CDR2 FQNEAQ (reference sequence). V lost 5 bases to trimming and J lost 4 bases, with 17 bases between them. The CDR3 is CASSQESTLRETQYF. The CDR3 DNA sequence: TGTGCCAGCAGCCAGGAGTCCACACTGCGAGAGACCCAGTACTTC.

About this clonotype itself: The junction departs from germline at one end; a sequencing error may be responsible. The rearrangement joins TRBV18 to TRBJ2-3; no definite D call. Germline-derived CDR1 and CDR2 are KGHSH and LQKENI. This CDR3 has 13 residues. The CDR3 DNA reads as TGTGTCAGCTCACCAGGCAGCATAGATACGCAGTATTTT. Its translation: CVSSPGSIDTQYF.

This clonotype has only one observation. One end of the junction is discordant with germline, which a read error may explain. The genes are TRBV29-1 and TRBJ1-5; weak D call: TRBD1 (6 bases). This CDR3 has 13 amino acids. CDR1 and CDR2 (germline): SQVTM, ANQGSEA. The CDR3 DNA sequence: TGTAGCGTTGTCGGACAGACCAATCAGTCCCAGCATTTT. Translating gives CSVVGQTNQSQHF.

The CDR3 nucleotides are TGTGCCAGCAGTTTACGGAGAAACCATGGGACCCAGTACTTC. This encodes CASSLRRNHGTQYF. The V and J genes are TRBV28 and TRBJ2-5; D remains unclear. CDR1 MDHEN and CDR2 SYDVKM come from the germline V gene. Trimming left V 2 bases short and J 7 bases short, with 14 bases between. The CDR3 contains 14 residues.

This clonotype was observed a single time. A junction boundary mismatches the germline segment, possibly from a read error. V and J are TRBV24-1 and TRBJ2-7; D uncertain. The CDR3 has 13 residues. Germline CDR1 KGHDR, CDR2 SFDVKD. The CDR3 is CATSNATSYEQHF. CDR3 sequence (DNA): TGTGCCACCAGCAACGCGACCTCCTACGAGCAGCACTTC.